This TCR beta chain was sequenced during a study of identical twins. The study, taken as a whole, reports: For monozygotic twins, models underestimated out-of-frame TCR alpha sharing.

About this clonotype: Its antigen is still unknown.

Germline lookup yields CDR1 WSHSY and CDR2 SAAADI. The CDR3 has 16 residues. Trimming cost V 3 bases and J 2 bases; bases outside gene matches: 9. TCRdb reanalysed the 5' RACE reads using MiXCR and keeps one entry per CDR3 protein. The sample consists of some 1,700,000 distinct CDR3 sequences, more than 30% of them appearing once. Sequencing was carried out using cord blood. This clonotype was obtained from a newborn girl in good health. The chain employs TRBV10-2 and TRBJ1-2, with TRBD1 matching 7 bases. The CDR3 sequence: CASSDRAEGGNYGYTF. CDR3 DNA sequence: TGCGCCAGCAGTGACCGGGCGGAAGGGGGCAACTATGGCTACACCTTC.